The TCR beta chain described here comes from a study of regulatory T cells in long-lasting Graves disease. This CDR3 spans 13 amino acids. V lost 5 bases, J lost 4 bases, and 4 bases stayed unmatched. CDR1 and CDR2 from the germline V gene are SGHAT and FQNNGV. This clonotype was observed a few times. What it recognizes is unknown. Sequencing libraries for TCR beta were prepared with iRepertoire HTBI primers and Arm-PCR of CDR3 regions. TCRdb reprocessed the multiplex PCR reads with MiXCR, giving one entry per CDR3 protein. The sample yields approximately 690,000 distinct CDR3 sequences, 25% to 30% seen once. Points from the study as a whole: Persistent cases of Graves' showed reduced TCR diversity relative to newly diagnosed patients.

Documented time point: persistent/refractory GD, antithyroid drugs over 5 years with positive TRAb. Preparation of the TCR library used RNA extracted from PBMCs. This chain links TRBV11-2 with TRBJ1-1; 7 bases match TRBD1. The sequence derives from a female donor with Graves disease. This material consisted of peripheral blood mononuclear cells (PBMCs), taken when the disease was refractory, from a patient treated with antithyroid drugs. This CDR3 is CASSPHRGTEAFF. CDR3 DNA: TGTGCCAGCAGCCCCCACAGGGGCACTGAAGCTTTCTTT.